One and the same sample provided the 3 T cell receptor beta chains below, sequenced in a study of glioma-infiltrating T cells. The iRepertoire nested amplicon-rescue multiplex PCR amplified TCR alpha and beta CDR3s from RNA. TCRdb independently ran MiXCR on the multiplex PCR reads; one entry per CDR3 protein. The sample includes approximately 190,000 distinct CDR3 sequences, roughly 32% of them seen just once. The sample comprised glioma tissue, nonneoplastic brain tissue, or PBMCs (not recorded which). All receptors derive from a human donor with low-grade glioma or glioblastoma, undergoing nonglioma brain surgery, or in good health (not recorded which).

Only a few counts were recorded for this clonotype. The rearrangement joins TRBV19 to TRBJ2-7; 8 bases match TRBD2. Per germline, CDR1 LNHDA and CDR2 SQIVND (reference sequence). Unmatched junction bases numbered 4, after V lost 3 bases and J lost 0 bases. The CDR3 loop spans 15 amino acids. CDR3 DNA sequence: TGTGCCAGTAGTATTCTAGCGGGCCTCTCCTACGAGCAGTACTTC. Translating gives CASSILAGLSYEQYF.

In this sample, this clonotype turned up many times. V and J are TRBV5-1 and TRBJ1-1; tentatively, D is TRBD1 (5 bases). With 0 bases removed from V and 7 bases from J, the gap between germline ends came to 13 bases. Per germline, CDR1 SGHRS and CDR2 YFSETQ. The CDR3 has 14 amino acids. The CDR3 loop is CASSLDRGPIEAFF. The CDR3 DNA reads TGCGCCAGCAGCTTGGATCGGGGCCCTATTGAAGCTTTCTTT.

Details on this clonotype: This may be a read error: a much more frequent sequence differs by one nucleotide. This chain uses TRBV7-2 with TRBJ2-3, with TRBD2 matching 10 bases. Germline V gene data show CDR1 as SGHTA and CDR2 as FQGNSA. CDR3 size: 14 residues. The CDR3: CASSHTTSGTFQRF. CDR3 nucleotides: TGTGCCAGCAGCCACACCACTAGCGGGACCTTCCAAAGATTT.